This entry describes one T cell receptor beta chain. Its antigen is currently unknown. The sample is drawn from a study of cytomegalovirus exposure and HLA in healthy donors. Study-wide context: Unique TCR beta sequences numbering about 100 million came from 190 million or so T cells in an earlier analysis. Whole-study findings and limits: Segments of the TCR beta V type were, in most cases, productive about 90% or about 30% of the time in an earlier analysis.

CDR1 is SEHNR, CDR2 FQNEAQ, per germline (reference sequence). V was shortened by 2 bases and J by 7 bases, with 17 bases between the two germline ends. The CDR3 has 15 amino acids. 13 Jbeta primers and 60 Vbeta primers were used for the PCR. Sequencing used immunoSEQ multiplex PCR; TCRdb keeps in-frame clones, though not all of them. The repertoire holds roughly 150,000 clones, with around 80% as singletons. The sample consisted of PBMCs. The chain combines TRBV7-9 with TRBJ1-1, with D tentatively TRBD1 (6 bases). This receptor was identified in a man aged 40-49 years in good health and CMV-seropositive. CDR3 coding DNA: TGTGCCAGCAGCTTACAGGGACACCTAGGGAATGAAGCTTTCTTT. The encoded protein is CASSLQGHLGNEAFF.